The clone carrying this TCR beta chain was counted a single time. Its antigen is unidentified. Amplification of the TCR beta CDR3 regions used RNA transcripts (as template). HTBI primers were employed in first-round RT-PCR, then a second-round multiplex PCR followed. MiXCR, run by TCRdb on the multiplex PCR reads, gives a single entry per CDR3 protein. In the table there are approximately 160,000 distinct CDR3 sequences, 39% of which are singletons. This entry is derived from a study of Graves' ophthalmopathy and Graves' hyperthyroidism. General study points: Most thyroid-expanded clonotypes exceeding 0.001 frequency were also found in blood.

The CDR3 totals 15 residues. Trimming took 6 bases from V and 4 from J; bases not matched to a gene: 11. Germline V gene data show CDR1 as MNHNS and CDR2 as SASEGT. The sample taken for sequencing was peripheral blood. This sequence originates from a man under 40 with Graves' ophthalmopathy. The chain employs TRBV6-1 and TRBJ1-1; 7 bases match TRBD1. This chain's CDR3 is CASRNRQGRGTEAFF. In DNA, the CDR3 is TGTGCCAGCAGAAATAGACAGGGTCGGGGCACTGAAGCTTTCTTT.